This T cell receptor beta chain was recorded in a study of T-cell memory formation after mild COVID-19. Trimming cost V 1 base and J 4 bases, with 11 bases left between them. Germline assignment: CDR1 SGHDT and CDR2 YYEEEE. The CDR3 has 14 amino acids. This clonotype occurred a few times. TCRdb passed the 5' RACE reads through MiXCR, listing each CDR3 protein once. The sample lists just under 350,000 distinct CDR3 sequences; roughly 13% were seen once. The sequencing input was PBMCs or a T cell subset sorted from them (not recorded which). The origin of this receptor is a man between 18 and 29 years old who had mild COVID-19 (a few samples of this study predate the infection). Cell type and time point are not known. The rearrangement uses TRBV5-6 and TRBJ1-2; D is undetermined. The DNA for the CDR3 is TGTGCCAGCAGCTTGCTGGGGATGGGCTATGGCTACACCTTC. This encodes CASSLLGMGYGYTF. The full variable domain, rest sourced from reference TRBV5-6 and TRBJ1-2, is DAGVTQSPTHLIKTRGQQVTLRCSPKSGHDTVSWYQQALGQGPQFIFQYYEEEERQRGNFPDRFSGHQFPNYSSELNVNALLLGDSALYLCASSLLGMGYGYTFGSGTRLTVV.